Listed below are T cell receptor beta chains from one sample, sequenced in a study of blood T cell repertoires in COVID-19. Assay used: immunoSEQ multiplex PCR; TCRdb lists only in-frame clones, some missing. The profile shows 95,000 to 150,000 clones, about 90% of them singletons. Input material: peripheral blood. These receptors came from an older woman with acute or convalescent COVID-19. The CDR3 runs from the conserved cysteine through the conserved F or W. The D gene is left open where the match is weak. The size entry is marked missing in some rows and otherwise reads once, few, many or a size class.

d_call,v_call,j_call,clone_size,cdr3_aa,cdr3_nt
NA,TRBV2,TRBJ2-3,NA,CASSAGPTGSTDTQYF,TGTGCCAGCAGCGCAGGCCCCACAGGGAGCACAGATACGCAGTATTTT
TRBD1,TRBV7-9,TRBJ1-2,NA,CASSLWGQPDYGYTF,TGTGCCAGCAGCTTATGGGGACAGCCCGATTATGGCTACACCTTC
NA,TRBV18,TRBJ2-7,NA,CASSPGAGFLSYEQYF,TGTGCCAGCTCACCAGGGGCAGGATTTCTCTCCTACGAGCAGTACTTC
NA,TRBV3-1/TRBV3-2,TRBJ2-7,NA,CASSQDLGSEQYF,TGTGCCAGCAGCCAAGATTTGGGGAGCGAGCAGTACTTC
NA,TRBV14,TRBJ2-5,NA,CASSQWRGSRGEETQYF,TGTGCCAGCAGCCAATGGAGGGGAAGCAGGGGGGAAGAGACCCAGTACTTC
TRBD2,TRBV7-9,TRBJ2-3,NA,CASSWSGGGASDTQYF,TGTGCCAGCAGCTGGAGTGGCGGGGGGGCTTCAGATACGCAGTATTTT
TRBD1,TRBV5-5,TRBJ2-7,NA,CASSLPYRGPIEQYF,TGTGCCAGCAGCTTACCGTACAGGGGGCCCATCGAGCAGTACTTC
NA,TRBV24-1,TRBJ1-5,NA,CATSDPRVRNQPQHF,TGTGCCACCAGTGACCCCCGGGTCCGAAATCAGCCCCAGCATTTT
TRBD1,TRBV6-5,TRBJ1-1,NA,CASSYLGTGYTEAFF,TGTGCCAGCAGTTACTTAGGGACAGGGTACACTGAAGCTTTCTTT
NA,TRBV6-1,TRBJ2-5,few,CASSEAAETQYF,TGTGCCAGCAGTGAAGCGGCAGAGACCCAGTACTTC
TRBD2,TRBV4-2,TRBJ2-3,NA,CASSQGTSGTSTYF,TGTGCCAGCAGCCAGGGGACTAGCGGCACGTCGACGTATTTT
TRBD1,TRBV4-2,TRBJ1-4,NA,CASSIEPGTAEKLFF,TGTGCCAGCAGCATAGAACCCGGGACAGCCGAAAAACTGTTTTTT
NA,TRBV7-9,TRBJ1-4,NA,CASSPGQATEKLFF,TGTGCCAGCAGCCCCGGCCAGGCGACCGAAAAACTGTTTTTT
NA,TRBV7-3,TRBJ2-2,once,CASSLSSQGNTGELFF,TGTGCCAGCAGCTTATCTTCACAGGGGAACACCGGGGAGCTGTTTTTT
NA,TRBV6-5,TRBJ2-7,NA,CASGRTAAYEQYF,TGTGCCAGCGGGCGGACAGCGGCGTACGAGCAGTACTTC
NA,TRBV28,TRBJ1-2,NA,CASNGDYGYTF,TGTGCCAGCAACGGGGACTATGGCTACACCTTC
NA,TRBV28,TRBJ1-3,NA,CASSLPGSGNTIYF,TGTGCCAGCAGTTTACCGGGCTCTGGAAACACCATATATTTT
NA,TRBV5-5,TRBJ1-1,NA,CASSPDSPNTEAFF,TGTGCCAGCAGCCCGGACAGCCCAAACACTGAAGCTTTCTTT
NA,TRBV19,TRBJ1-1,NA,CASSLEHNTEAFF,TGTGCCAGTAGCTTAGAGCATAACACTGAAGCTTTCTTT
NA,TRBV13,TRBJ2-3,NA,CASSQTDTQYF,TGTGCCAGCAGCCAGACAGATACGCAGTATTTT
NA,TRBV4-1,TRBJ1-4,NA,CASSQLGLNEKLFF,TGCGCCAGCAGCCAGCTAGGCCTTAATGAAAAACTGTTTTTT
TRBD1,TRBV6-1,TRBJ1-2,once,CASSEGQGYGYTF,TGTGCCAGCAGTGAGGGACAGGGGTATGGCTACACCTTC
NA,TRBV19,TRBJ2-2,NA,CASSIGGSSTGELFF,TGTGCCAGTAGTATTGGGGGCAGCAGCACCGGGGAGCTGTTTTTT
NA,TRBV2,TRBJ1-5,NA,CASSDPPRQPQHF,TGTGCCAGCAGTGACCCCCCGAGACAGCCCCAGCATTTT
NA,TRBV21-1,TRBJ1-5,NA,CASSSPWATSNQPQHF,TGTGCCAGCAGCTCACCGTGGGCAACCAGCAATCAGCCCCAGCATTTT
TRBD1,TRBV7-9,TRBJ2-1,few,CASSLAQGTGLYEQFF,TGTGCCAGCAGCTTAGCGCAAGGGACAGGGCTGTATGAGCAGTTCTTC
TRBD1,TRBV29-1,TRBJ1-1,few,CSVGTGDTEAFF,TGCAGCGTTGGGACAGGGGATACTGAAGCTTTCTTT
NA,TRBV5-1,TRBJ2-7,NA,CASSPALGGTYEQYF,TGCGCCAGCAGCCCCGCCCTAGGAGGGACCTACGAGCAGTACTTC
NA,TRBV4-1,TRBJ1-5,once,CASSQEVDQPQHF,TGCGCCAGCAGCCAAGAAGTAGATCAGCCCCAGCATTTT
NA,TRBV6-1,TRBJ1-6,NA,CASSEMAAANYNSPLHF,TGTGCCAGCAGTGAAATGGCTGCGGCAAACTATAATTCACCCCTCCACTTT
TRBD1,TRBV25-1,TRBJ1-4,NA,CASSKYQGAFSEKLFF,TGTGCCAGCAGTAAATATCAGGGGGCTTTCAGTGAAAAACTGTTTTTT
NA,TRBV9,TRBJ1-6,few,CASSPSGQWDSPLHF,TGTGCCAGCAGCCCCTCGGGACAATGGGATTCACCCCTCCACTTT
NA,TRBV24-1,TRBJ2-5,NA,CATSVGQETQYF,TGTGCCACCAGTGTGGGGCAGGAGACCCAGTACTTC
NA,TRBV28,TRBJ1-3,NA,CASSSGSSGNTIYF,TGTGCCAGCAGTTCAGGCAGCTCTGGAAACACCATATATTTT
TRBD1,TRBV4-2,TRBJ1-1,once,CASSHQPMGQGGTEAFF,TGTGCCAGCAGCCATCAACCAATGGGACAGGGGGGGACTGAAGCTTTCTTT
TRBD2,TRBV28,TRBJ2-1,NA,CASRGGGPNYNEQFF,TGTGCCTCGCGGGGCGGGGGACCTAACTACAATGAGCAGTTCTTC
NA,TRBV28,TRBJ1-2,NA,CASRGAGYGYTF,TGTGCCAGCCGCGGGGCAGGGTATGGCTACACCTTC
TRBD2,TRBV9,TRBJ2-2,NA,CASSVGGSGGPTGELFF,TGTGCCAGCAGCGTAGGAGGTAGCGGGGGACCCACCGGGGAGCTGTTTTTT
NA,TRBV18,TRBJ1-1,few,CASSPRQGIGSATEAFF,TGTGCCAGCTCACCAAGGCAGGGCATTGGATCTGCCACTGAAGCTTTCTTT
TRBD1,TRBV6-5,TRBJ2-7,NA,CASTLRDSSYEQYF,TGTGCCAGCACCCTCCGGGACAGCTCCTACGAGCAGTACTTC
TRBD1,TRBV6-5,TRBJ1-1,NA,CASSPRETGMAFF,TGTGCCAGCAGCCCACGGGAGACAGGGATGGCTTTCTTT
TRBD2,TRBV9,TRBJ2-1,NA,CASSVRVAGVSGEQFF,TGTGCCAGCAGCGTAAGAGTAGCGGGGGTGTCAGGGGAGCAGTTCTTC
TRBD1,TRBV5-4,TRBJ1-6,NA,CASSSPGTGRNSPLHF,TGTGCCAGCAGCTCCCCCGGGACAGGGAGGAATTCACCCCTCCACTTT
TRBD2,TRBV6-4,TRBJ2-5,once,CASRALAGGRETQYF,TGTGCCAGCAGAGCTCTAGCGGGGGGGCGAGAGACCCAGTACTTC
TRBD2,TRBV9,TRBJ2-1,NA,CASSVASGVWNEQFF,TGTGCCAGCAGCGTAGCTAGCGGGGTGTGGAATGAGCAGTTCTTC
NA,TRBV19,TRBJ1-5,NA,CASSMRGEGVQPQHF,TGTGCCAGTAGTATGAGGGGGGAGGGAGTTCAGCCCCAGCATTTT
NA,TRBV11-3,TRBJ1-6,NA,CASSSTKASPLHF,TGTGCCAGCAGCTCTACTAAAGCTTCACCCCTCCACTTT
TRBD1,TRBV29-1,TRBJ1-2,NA,CSVDRGSGYTF,TGCAGCGTCGACAGGGGAAGTGGCTACACCTTC
TRBD2,TRBV27,TRBJ2-5,once,CASSLGLAGGPPAETQYF,TGTGCCAGCAGTCTCGGACTAGCGGGGGGACCCCCCGCAGAGACCCAGTACTTC
NA,TRBV5-6,TRBJ1-5,NA,CASSLQGLGQPQHF,TGTGCCAGCAGCTTGCAGGGACTGGGTCAGCCCCAGCATTTT
TRBD1,TRBV5-4,TRBJ1-2,once,CASSSRGTGDDGYTF,TGTGCCAGCAGCTCCCGTGGGACAGGGGACGATGGCTACACCTTC
TRBD1,TRBV7-2,TRBJ2-3,NA,CASSLVGTGIDTQYF,TGTGCCAGCAGCTTAGTAGGGACAGGGATAGATACGCAGTATTTT
NA,TRBV11-2,TRBJ2-7,NA,CASSLEASYEQYF,TGTGCCAGCAGCTTAGAAGCTAGCTACGAGCAGTACTTC
TRBD1,TRBV30,TRBJ2-7,NA,CAWEGQGAGEQYF,TGTGCCTGGGAAGGACAGGGGGCTGGCGAGCAGTACTTC